The sequence of this T cell receptor (beta chain) was determined in a study of T cell changes during pregnancy in multiple sclerosis. Sequenced by immunoSEQ multiplex PCR; TCRdb stores in-frame clones only, minus some. Counted here are about 40,000 clones, 92% occurring once; the ten biggest clones make up 10% to 15%. CDR3 length: 12 residues. In germline, CDR1 is LNHDA, CDR2 SQIVND (reference sequence). Trimming stripped 7 bases from V and 7 bases from J, with 10 bases between. The V gene is TRBV19, the J gene TRBJ1-4; the D is unclear. The origin of this receptor is a female donor with multiple sclerosis, enrolled in a pregnancy study. Specimen: CD8+ T cells from peripheral blood mononuclear cells, collected in the first trimester of pregnancy. CDR3 residues: CASTADFEKLFF. The DNA of the CDR3 is TGTGCCAGTACCGCGGACTTTGAAAAACTGTTTTTT.